This TCR beta chain appears in the sequencing data of a study of T cell responses to AZD1222 COVID-19 vaccine. CDR1 and CDR2 (germline): LNHDA, SQIVND (reference sequence). The CDR3 extends over 14 amino acids. With 2 bases removed from V and 1 base from J, the gap between germline ends came to 6 bases. Produced via immunoSEQ multiplex PCR; TCRdb's table is partial and in-frame only. The data hold about 100,000 clones, with roughly nine tenths observed a single time. The clonotype was recovered from an adult who received the AZD1222 COVID-19 vaccine. The genes are TRBV19 and TRBJ1-5; the D is unclear. This material consisted of peripheral blood, taken 28 days after the second AZD1222 dose. The CDR3 bases are TGTGCCAGTAGTATAAAAGGCAGCAATCAGCCCCAGCATTTT. Protein: CASSIKGSNQPQHF.